The TCR beta chain under discussion was sequenced for a study of breast tumors, draining lymph nodes, adjacent tissues. Study-level findings and limits: Tumor TCR diversity was below lymph nodes but above nontumor tissue. The lymph node origin of tumor T cells was framed as consistent with a hypothesis, not demonstrated. Luminal-like breast cancer showed significantly higher tumor–nontumor repertoire similarity than basal-like.

Samples came from axillary lymph nodes draining the breast cancer. About this clonotype: What it recognizes is unknown. This may be a read error, as it is one base from a much larger clone. The missing conserved phenylalanine or tryptophan at the end of this CDR3 makes a read error likely.

TCRdb re-called the multiplex PCR reads with MiXCR, one entry per CDR3 protein. The sample lists under 85,000 distinct CDR3 sequences; around 20% were seen once. CDR1 is LNHDA, CDR2 SQIVND, per germline (reference sequence). V was shortened by 1 base and J by 4 bases, with 11 bases between the two germline ends. The length of the CDR3 is 15 residues. This clonotype originated in a female donor with breast cancer. Some clones in this sample may be carry-over from other donors' samples. This chain links TRBV19 with TRBJ1-5; D not resolved. Sequenced: axillary lymph node tissue. DNA of the CDR3: TGTGCCAGTAGTATAGCCGGGCTGGGGAATCAGCCCCAGCATTCT. This encodes CASSIAGLGNQPQHS.